This T cell receptor (beta chain) was sequenced in a study of beta chain features in type 1 diabetes (dated by TCRdb to the late 2010s). Describing the broader study: Patients and healthy donors did not differ in mean age, gender distribution, total cell number or subset yield. A total of some 100,000,000 sorted cells were examined across all samples, and a strong correlation was observed between cell number per subset and RNA yield. Whereas all 28 donors provided naive and central memory subsets, regulatory and stem cell-like memory subsets were isolated from just 8 patients and roughly 8 healthy donors. The study compared the TCRB repertoires of sorted circulating CD4+ T cell subsets in recently diagnosed type 1 diabetes patients with those in matched healthy donors.

Reading the germline V gene (reference sequence) gives CDR1 SSHAT and CDR2 FNYEAQ. The cysteine opens and the phenylalanine closes a CDR3 of 15 amino acids. The sequence is cut down to CDR3 DNA, 45 bases in frame from base 1. V is clipped by 4 bases and J by 0 bases, and the sequence between their germline boundaries is 10 bases long. The entire amount of isolated RNA was reverse transcribed using the High Capacity cDNA Reverse Transcription Kit, so the sequenced TCRB transcripts were expressed ones. Naive, central memory and regulatory T cell samples underwent deep immunoSEQ sequencing, averaging about 3.3 million total reads per sample. Sorted cells were lysed in RLT buffer, and RNA was extracted using DNase-treated RNeasy Micro or Mini kits according to cell number. Each cell subset was processed separately to prevent cross-contamination, with patient and healthy donor samples processed together. Using the immunoSEQ multiplex PCR, TCRB sequences were amplified from cDNA into 87-bp fragments spanning the CDR3 region. Sequencing of the amplicons was performed on the Illumina HiSeq platform. From the authors' description of their analysis: PCR bias was corrected computationally using synthetic template baselines, and reads within Hamming distance 2 were collapsed, with unmergeable singletons discarded. By aligning reads against IMGT, V, D and J genes, CDR3 length, and insertions or deletions at six rearrangement sites were assigned. Within each subset, clonotype counts were normalized to sorted cell number, and only after that were true diversity and Gini coefficients computed with the tcR R package. The overlap coefficient, calculated on TCRB nucleotide sequences, was used to quantify repertoire sharing. Out-of-frame TCRB sequences from naive cells were analyzed to stand in for the pre-selection repertoire. What TCRdb holds here is the immuneACCESS table cut down to in-frame rearrangements. Part of the clones is not present; checked against another copy, under half of the missing clones reflect an unresolved V gene, and the others are unexplained. The DNA was the basis for D and trimming; V, J and clone size are from that table. The sample records a few hundred thousand clones, over 25% of which are singletons. Jointly, the top ten make up around 0.065% of the sample.

From each donor, a single peripheral blood sample of around 120 mL on average was drawn into heparinised tubes. A BD FACSAria II and a panel including CD45RO, CCR7, CD25, CD127, CD95 and CD27 were used to sort naive, central memory, regulatory and stem cell-like memory CD4+ T cells. Every sorted population had a purity above 95%. PBMCs were separated immediately by Lymphoprep density gradient centrifugation and were stained directly, without being cultured. So that batch effects would be minimized, each experiment stained and sorted samples in pairs, pairing one healthy donor with one patient. A note on this clone: The antigen it recognizes is unknown. Per-base qualities were not stored, and no clone one base away is much larger.

The paper as a whole reports these results and caveats: Because small numbers of individuals were included in the HLA sub-analyses, any influence of HLA type on TCRB rearrangement was left unresolved. Shorter templates might be favored by PCR, yet because patient and control samples were amplified and corrected together, any such skew would affect both groups equally. At VDJ recombination sites, patients with type 1 diabetes made fewer insertions and deleted more nucleotides, a pattern implying thymic rearrangement abnormalities. Sequencing cDNA rather than genomic DNA could over-represent highly expressing activated cells, although activation and CD3 levels did not differ between groups. Type 1 diabetes patients showed a moderate but significant shortening of TCRB CDR3 length in all four CD4+ subsets. Naive, central memory and regulatory TCRB repertoires appeared more similar among patients than among healthy donors.

This chain is built from TRBV7-7 and TRBJ2-1; TRBD2 is a weak D gene call, 7 bases matching. What was sequenced was naive CD4+ T cells from blood. The sample's cell subset or site label, decoded: true naive CD4+ T cells. This TCR derives from a man aged 18 to 35 in good health. DNA sequence: TGTGCCAGCAGCTCCGGGGGGCCCTCCTACAATGAGCAGTTCTTC. Its product reads: CASSSGGPSYNEQFF.